This T cell receptor beta chain stems from a study of human thymus T cells (TCRdb year 2020). For the wider study: TCR alpha and beta repertoires from about 8 infant thymus samples and a few related peripheral blood samples were characterized in the study. The infant donors were about 7 to 244 days old, and the cohort included six or seven males and two females.

Beyond this particular receptor, the publication reports: According to the related research, thymic TCR repertoires were highly overlapping among unrelated individuals. V and J gene segment usage appeared biased in both thymic and peripheral blood repertoires. Thymus samples yielded on average approximately 840,000 unique TCRB clonotypes, compared with 80,000 to 85,000 from blood samples.

The immunoSEQ multiplex PCR assay was used to amplify the TCRB and TCRAD loci from a standardized quantity of quality-controlled genomic DNA. The V(D)J region was spanned by amplicons of a length sufficient to cover the CDR3 and to identify V and J genes. The commercial immunoSEQ service was used to sequence amplicons on an Illumina platform. The source study handled its data this way. Primer bias and sequencing errors were corrected as previously described, and TCRAD and TCRB were defined on the basis of the IMGT database. immunoSEQ Analyzer 3.0 and VDJTools were used for repertoire analysis, which covered basic statistics, V/J segment usage, diversity estimates, rarefaction and pairwise overlap. Diversity was estimated with Chao1, ChaoE, Efron-Thisted, Shannon and inverse Simpson indices, and also on datasets down-sampled to the smallest sample. For repertoire overlap, CDR3 nucleotide sequence, V gene and J gene had to match strictly, and clustering was done by Jaccard-based multidimensional scaling. The table comes from immuneACCESS by way of TCRdb, which keeps in-frame sequences with V and J called. Part of the clones is missing from these tables; in studies checked, under half for an unresolved V gene and the rest for unknown reasons. That table furnishes V, J and clone size, whereas the DNA furnished D and trimming. For this sample there are some 130,000 clones; around 96% appear just once. The ten biggest clones cover more than 0.02% of the sample.

Thymus tissue was obtained as surgical resects removed during corrective cardiac surgery. Donors were immunologically healthy infants undergoing open corrective cardiac surgery for congenital heart defects in Finland. Thymocytes were freed from the tissue by mechanical means and kept at -70 degrees C as pellets of roughly 8.5-31 million cells. Genomic DNA was extracted from frozen cell pellets with a QIAsymphony instrument. CDR1 SGHDT and CDR2 YYEEEE were looked up in the germline V gene. Between the V and J ends, shortened by 1 base and 4 bases respectively, the junction contains 17 bases. The CDR3, cysteine through phenylalanine, is 16 amino acids long. The only DNA kept is the CDR3, 48 bases in frame from the first base. Of note for this clone: It lacks a known antigen. No base qualities exist here, and no much larger clone lies one base off it.

The rearrangement combines TRBV5-6 with TRBJ1-2; the D gene identity is not certain. Specimen: thymus tissue. The receptor's source is a boy under two years old with a congenital heart defect but otherwise immunologically healthy. The base sequence is TGTGCCAGCAGCTTGCCTTTATCGCGTCAGTTCTATGGCTACACCTTC. Translation gives CASSLPLSRQFYGYTF.